The clone carrying this TCR beta chain was detected ten times or more. The method was immunoSEQ multiplex PCR; TCRdb's version includes in-frame clones alone and lacks a portion of them. The profile shows about 92,000 clones, around 47% of them singletons. The entry originates in a study of shared clonotypes between healthy human individuals. V gave up 0 bases and J gave up 4 bases; unmatched junction bases: 2. Germline-derived CDR1 and CDR2 are MRHNA and SNTAGT. There are 14 residues in the CDR3. Specimen: PBMCs. The sequence was collected from a woman aged 40 to 50 in good health. Some clones in this sample may be carry-over from other donors' samples. J is TRBJ1-1 and V is TRBV6-4; 7 bases agree with TRBD1. The CDR3: CASSDSAGGTEAFF. The CDR3 DNA follows: TGTGCCAGCAGTGACTCGGCAGGGGGCACTGAAGCTTTCTTT.